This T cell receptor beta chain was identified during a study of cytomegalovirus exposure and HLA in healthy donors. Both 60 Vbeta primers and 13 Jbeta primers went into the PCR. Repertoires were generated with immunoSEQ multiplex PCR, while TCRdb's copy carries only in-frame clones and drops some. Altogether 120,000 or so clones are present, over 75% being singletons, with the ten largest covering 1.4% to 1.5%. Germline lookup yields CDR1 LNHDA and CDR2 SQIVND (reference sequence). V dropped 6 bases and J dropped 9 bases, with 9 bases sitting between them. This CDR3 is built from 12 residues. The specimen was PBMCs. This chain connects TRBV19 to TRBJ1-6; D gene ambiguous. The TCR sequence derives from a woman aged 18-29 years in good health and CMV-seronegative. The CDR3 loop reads CASSYGFSPLHF. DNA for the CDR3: TGTGCCAGTAGCTACGGGTTTTCACCCCTCCACTTT.